The rows below give T cell receptor beta chains drawn from one sample of a study of cytotoxic CD8 clonotypes in ibrutinib-treated CLL. Produced via immunoSEQ multiplex PCR; TCRdb's table is partial and in-frame only. The sample carries some 160,000 clones, more than 75% recorded once. The sequencing used PBMCs, collected after 12 months of ibrutinib treatment. The receptor set was obtained from a human donor with chronic lymphocytic leukemia. Both conserved end residues are part of each CDR3. D genes are given only for firm matches. A row's size may be missing; if present it is once, few, many or a size class.

j_gene | d_gene | v_gene | abundance | CDR3aa | CDR3nt
TRBJ2-2 | NA | TRBV28 | NA | CALQNGNTGELFF | TGTGCCCTACAGAACGGGAACACCGGGGAGCTGTTTTTT
TRBJ2-7 | NA | TRBV27 | NA | CASRRRHNYEQYF | TGTGCCAGCCGTCGAAGACATAACTACGAGCAGTACTTC
TRBJ1-2 | NA | TRBV19 | NA | CASSATGTPYRYTF | TGTGCCAGTAGTGCGACCGGGACACCATATCGATACACCTTC
TRBJ1-1 | NA | TRBV15 | NA | CATSILGWGRDVTEAFF | TGTGCCACCAGCATCCTTGGGTGGGGGAGGGATGTTACTGAAGCTTTCTTT
TRBJ1-4 | TRBD1 | TRBV5-1 | once | CASSLHAGQGNEKLFF | TGCGCCAGCAGCTTGCACGCGGGACAGGGCAATGAAAAACTGTTTTTT
TRBJ1-2 | NA | TRBV6-5 | NA | CASGIGYGYTF | TGTGCCAGCGGGATCGGCTATGGCTACACCTTC
TRBJ2-7 | NA | TRBV20-1 | NA | CSAVPGVEQYF | TGCAGTGCTGTCCCCGGGGTCGAGCAGTACTTC
TRBJ2-4 | NA | TRBV5-6 | NA | CASSWTATPFSAKNIQYF | TGTGCCAGCAGCTGGACTGCGACCCCCTTTTCGGCCAAAAACATTCAGTACTTC
TRBJ1-6 | NA | TRBV2 | NA | CASDRVPNSPLHF | TGTGCCAGTGACCGGGTACCCAATTCACCCCTCCACTTT
TRBJ1-5 | NA | TRBV21-1 | NA | CASSVPGTSNQPQHF | TGTGCCAGCAGCGTACCCGGGACAAGCAATCAGCCCCAGCATTTT
TRBJ1-3 | NA | TRBV7-8 | NA | CASSPGNTIYF | TGTGCCAGCAGCCCCGGAAACACCATATATTTT
TRBJ2-2 | TRBD1 | TRBV19 | NA | CASNPGQGGNTGELFF | TGTGCCAGTAATCCCGGACAGGGAGGAAACACCGGGGAGCTGTTTTTT
TRBJ1-1 | TRBD1 | TRBV12-5 | NA | CASGRTEGQGGEAFF | TGTGCTAGTGGCCGGACAGAGGGTCAGGGGGGGGAGGCTTTCTTT
TRBJ1-2 | NA | TRBV18 | few | CASSPQFEGYTF | TGTGCCAGCTCACCACAATTCGAAGGCTACACCTTC
TRBJ2-3 | NA | TRBV4-1 | NA | CASSQDLVWGADTQYF | TGCGCCAGCAGCCAAGATTTGGTGTGGGGGGCGGATACGCAGTATTTT
TRBJ2-1 | NA | TRBV29-1 | NA | CSVGQTMMNNEQFF | TGCAGCGTCGGACAGACTATGATGAACAATGAGCAGTTCTTC
TRBJ2-3 | NA | TRBV28 | NA | CASSLGRGVGGDTQYF | TGTGCCAGCAGTTTGGGTCGGGGAGTCGGCGGAGATACGCAGTATTTT
TRBJ1-3 | TRBD1 | TRBV5-4 | NA | CASSLQGSSSGNTIYF | TGTGCCAGCAGCTTACAGGGGTCGAGCTCTGGAAACACCATATATTTT
TRBJ1-3 | NA | TRBV5-4 | NA | CASSLGNRASGNTIYF | TGTGCCAGCAGCTTAGGGAACAGGGCCTCTGGAAACACCATATATTTT
TRBJ2-7 | NA | TRBV27 | few | CASSLRVVSYEQYF | TGTGCCAGCAGTTTAAGAGTTGTATCCTACGAGCAGTACTTC
TRBJ2-1 | TRBD2 | TRBV9 | NA | CASSVITSGVNEQFF | TGTGCCAGCAGCGTAATAACTAGCGGGGTGAATGAGCAGTTCTTC
TRBJ1-1 | NA | TRBV29-1 | NA | CSVKFLRNTEAFF | TGCAGCGTTAAATTCCTCCGGAACACTGAAGCTTTCTTT
TRBJ2-7 | NA | TRBV6-6 | NA | CASNPGVVKSYEQYF | TGTGCCAGCAATCCTGGAGTCGTAAAGAGCTACGAGCAGTACTTC
TRBJ2-7 | NA | TRBV4-3 | NA | CASSQEPHSYEQYF | TGCGCCAGCAGCCAAGAACCTCACAGTTACGAGCAGTACTTC
TRBJ2-1 | NA | TRBV19 | NA | CASRGWGESNEQFF | TGTGCCAGTAGGGGGTGGGGAGAGAGCAATGAGCAGTTCTTC
TRBJ2-7 | NA | TRBV23-1 | once | CASGNTGFEQYF | TGCGCCAGCGGCAATACAGGGTTCGAGCAGTACTTC
TRBJ2-7 | NA | TRBV28 | NA | CASSTRTVKYYEQYF | TGTGCCAGCAGCACTCGGACAGTGAAGTACTACGAGCAGTACTTC
TRBJ1-1 | NA | TRBV7-2 | NA | CASSLERGKNTEAFF | TGTGCCAGCAGCTTAGAGCGGGGGAAGAACACTGAAGCTTTCTTT
TRBJ2-7 | TRBD2 | TRBV6-1 | NA | CASSAGTSGASYEQYF | TGTGCCAGCAGTGCGGGAACTAGCGGGGCCTCCTACGAGCAGTACTTC
TRBJ2-1 | NA | TRBV6-5 | NA | CASSPQTAWDEQFF | TGTGCCAGCAGTCCTCAGACCGCCTGGGATGAGCAGTTCTTC
TRBJ1-5 | NA | TRBV10-3 | NA | CAISVGGGGQPQHF | TGTGCCATCAGTGTAGGGGGGGGCGGACAGCCCCAGCATTTT
TRBJ1-4 | NA | TRBV7-2 | NA | CASSLEGGGEKLFF | TGTGCCAGCAGCTTAGAGGGGGGGGGAGAAAAACTGTTTTTT
TRBJ2-1 | NA | TRBV6-4 | NA | CASSERWPYDNEQFF | TGTGCCAGCAGTGAAAGGTGGCCCTATGACAATGAGCAGTTCTTC
TRBJ2-1 | NA | TRBV7-9 | NA | CASSTSAGILGNEQFF | TGTGCCAGCAGCACCAGTGCCGGGATCCTAGGCAATGAGCAGTTCTTC
TRBJ1-4 | NA | TRBV27 | few | CASSRIGVDEKLFF | TGTGCCAGCAGTAGGATTGGGGTAGATGAAAAACTGTTTTTT
TRBJ2-5 | TRBD1 | TRBV18 | NA | CASSQNQGAQETQYF | TGTGCCAGCTCACAAAACCAGGGGGCCCAGGAGACCCAGTACTTC
TRBJ2-7 | NA | TRBV21-1 | NA | CASSSRVYEQYF | TGTGCCAGCAGCAGCAGGGTTTACGAGCAGTACTTC
TRBJ1-1 | NA | TRBV28 | NA | CASSTGRVNTEAFF | TGTGCCAGCAGCACTGGACGGGTGAACACTGAAGCTTTCTTT
TRBJ2-7 | NA | TRBV7-9 | NA | CASSLDQRTSYEQYF | TGTGCCAGCAGCTTAGATCAGCGGACCTCCTACGAGCAGTACTTC
TRBJ2-3 | NA | TRBV7-9 | NA | CASSSRDFWDTQYF | TGTGCCAGCAGCTCCCGGGACTTTTGGGATACGCAGTATTTT
TRBJ2-3 | NA | TRBV28 | NA | CASSLWGESTDTQYF | TGTGCCAGCAGTTTATGGGGGGAGAGCACAGATACGCAGTATTTT
TRBJ2-7 | NA | TRBV4-3 | NA | CASSQAVTGGGEQYF | TGCGCCAGCAGCCAAGCCGTCACCGGGGGTGGCGAGCAGTACTTC
TRBJ1-1 | NA | TRBV27 | NA | CASSRPGPNTEAFF | TGTGCCAGCAGTCGGCCGGGCCCGAACACTGAAGCTTTCTTT
TRBJ1-6 | NA | TRBV7-2 | few | CASSLVSAGHSPLHF | TGTGCCAGCAGCTTAGTCTCTGCAGGGCATTCACCCCTCCACTTT
TRBJ1-1 | NA | TRBV7-9 | NA | CASSVGRQNTEAFF | TGTGCCAGCAGCGTCGGTCGACAGAACACTGAAGCTTTCTTT
TRBJ2-1 | TRBD2 | TRBV7-9 | NA | CASSLATGGPYNEQFF | TGTGCCAGCAGCTTAGCTACGGGAGGGCCCTACAATGAGCAGTTCTTC
TRBJ2-3 | TRBD2 | TRBV27 | NA | CASIPLGGGAVDTQYF | TGTGCCAGCATCCCTTTGGGCGGGGGGGCCGTAGATACGCAGTATTTT
TRBJ2-1 | TRBD1 | TRBV11-2 | NA | CASSPGTGGYGEQFF | TGTGCCAGCAGTCCCGGGACAGGGGGCTATGGTGAGCAGTTCTTC
TRBJ2-7 | NA | TRBV5-1 | NA | CASSLDGNSYEQYF | TGCGCCAGCAGCTTGGACGGGAATTCCTACGAGCAGTACTTC
TRBJ1-5 | NA | TRBV2 | NA | CASSEMGEVSPQHF | TGTGCCAGCAGTGAAATGGGCGAGGTTAGCCCCCAGCATTTT
TRBJ2-1 | TRBD2 | TRBV18 | NA | CASSQPGLGNYNEQFF | TGTGCCAGCTCGCAACCGGGACTAGGTAATTACAATGAGCAGTTCTTC
TRBJ1-2 | TRBD1 | TRBV5-5 | NA | CASSLATRTGGREYGYTF | TGTGCCAGCAGCTTGGCCACGAGGACAGGGGGGCGTGAGTATGGCTACACCTTC
TRBJ2-3 | NA | TRBV7-2 | NA | CASSGRVRNADTQYF | TGTGCCAGCAGCGGACGGGTTAGAAACGCAGATACGCAGTATTTT
TRBJ1-5 | NA | TRBV5-5 | NA | CASSLYLYSNQPQHF | TGTGCCAGCAGCTTATATCTTTATAGCAATCAGCCCCAGCATTTT
TRBJ1-2 | NA | TRBV11-3 | NA | CASSPTWTAGYGYTF | TGTGCCAGCAGCCCCACATGGACAGCCGGCTATGGCTACACCTTC
TRBJ2-6 | NA | TRBV6-6 | NA | CASSDRGPGANVLTF | TGTGCCAGCAGTGACCGGGGTCCTGGGGCCAACGTCCTGACTTTC
TRBJ2-1 | NA | TRBV6-5 | medium-sized | CASMGSYNEQFF | TGTGCCAGCATGGGGAGCTACAATGAGCAGTTCTTC
TRBJ1-5 | NA | TRBV5-3 | NA | CARSRGAGHKQPQHF | TGTGCCAGAAGCCGGGGAGCGGGACATAAGCAGCCCCAGCATTTT
TRBJ1-2 | NA | TRBV30 | NA | CAWSPGDYGYTF | TGTGCCTGGAGTCCAGGGGACTATGGCTACACCTTC
TRBJ1-1 | NA | TRBV29-1 | NA | CSVVGFSTEAFF | TGCAGCGTTGTGGGGTTCTCGACTGAAGCTTTCTTT